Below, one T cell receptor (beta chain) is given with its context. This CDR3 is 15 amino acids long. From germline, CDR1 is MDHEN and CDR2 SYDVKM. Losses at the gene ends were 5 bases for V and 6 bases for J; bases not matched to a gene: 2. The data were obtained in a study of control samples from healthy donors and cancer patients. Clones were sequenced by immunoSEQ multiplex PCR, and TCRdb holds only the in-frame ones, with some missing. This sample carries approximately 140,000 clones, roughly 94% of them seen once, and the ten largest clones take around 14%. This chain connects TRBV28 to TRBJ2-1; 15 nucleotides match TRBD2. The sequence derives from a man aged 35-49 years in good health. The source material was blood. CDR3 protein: CASSLGLAGGNEQFF. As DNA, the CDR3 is TGTGCCAGCAGTCTGGGACTAGCGGGAGGCAATGAGCAGTTCTTC.